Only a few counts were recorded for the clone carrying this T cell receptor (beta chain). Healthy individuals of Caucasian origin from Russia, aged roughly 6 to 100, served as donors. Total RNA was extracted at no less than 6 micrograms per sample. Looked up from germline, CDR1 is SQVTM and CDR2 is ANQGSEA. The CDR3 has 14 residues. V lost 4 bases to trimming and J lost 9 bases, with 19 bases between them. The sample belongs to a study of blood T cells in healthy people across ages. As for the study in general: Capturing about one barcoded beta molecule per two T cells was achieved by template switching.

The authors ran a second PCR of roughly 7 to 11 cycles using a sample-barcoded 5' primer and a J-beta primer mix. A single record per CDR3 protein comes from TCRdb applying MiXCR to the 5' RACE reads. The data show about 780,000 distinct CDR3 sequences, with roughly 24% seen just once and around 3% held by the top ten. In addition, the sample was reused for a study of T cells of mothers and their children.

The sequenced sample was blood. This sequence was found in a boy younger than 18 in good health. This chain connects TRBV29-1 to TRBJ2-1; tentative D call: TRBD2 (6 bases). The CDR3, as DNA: TGCAGCGTTGCCCCGAGAGGGAGGAGCGGTGAGCAGTTCTTC. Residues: CSVAPRGRSGEQFF.